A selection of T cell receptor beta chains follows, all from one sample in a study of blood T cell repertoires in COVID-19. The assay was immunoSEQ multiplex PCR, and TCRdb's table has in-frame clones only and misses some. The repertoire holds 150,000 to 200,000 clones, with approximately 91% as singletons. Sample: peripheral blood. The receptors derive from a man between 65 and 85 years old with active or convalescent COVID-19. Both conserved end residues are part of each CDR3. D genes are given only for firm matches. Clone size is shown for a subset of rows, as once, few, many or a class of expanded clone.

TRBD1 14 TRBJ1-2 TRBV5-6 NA TGTGCCAGCAGGCGGGACAGCTCTAACTATGGCTACACCTTC CASRRDSSNYGYTF
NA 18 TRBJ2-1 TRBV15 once TGTGCCACCAGCAGAGTCAGGGGTGGCGGAATGCTGGCTAATGAGCAGTTCTTC CATSRVRGGGMLANEQFF
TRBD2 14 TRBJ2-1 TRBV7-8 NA TGTGCCAGCAGCCTAGGACTAGCGGCCAATGAGCAGTTCTTC CASSLGLAANEQFF
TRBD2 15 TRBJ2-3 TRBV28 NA TGTGCCAGCGGGCAAGCGGGGGGTTGGTCAGATACGCAGTATTTT CASGQAGGWSDTQYF
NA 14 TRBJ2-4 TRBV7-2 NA TGTGCCAGCAGCACCAGGGGTGGCAAAAACATTCAGTACTTC CASSTRGGKNIQYF
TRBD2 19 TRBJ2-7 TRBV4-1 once TGCGCCAGCAGCCAACGTAGGATCTGGGGGGGAGAGAACGTCTACGAGCAGTACTTC CASSQRRIWGGENVYEQYF
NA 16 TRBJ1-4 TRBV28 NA TGTGCCAGCAGTTTATCGGGGGGTCTAACTAATGAAAAACTGTTTTTT CASSLSGGLTNEKLFF
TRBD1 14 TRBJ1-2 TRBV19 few TGTGCCAGTAGTCGGGACAGTACCAACTATGGCTACACCTTC CASSRDSTNYGYTF
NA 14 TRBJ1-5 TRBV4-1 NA TGCGCCAGCAGCCAAGGGCAGGGAAGCATCGCCCAGCATTTT CASSQGQGSIAQHF
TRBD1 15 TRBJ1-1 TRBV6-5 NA TGTGCCAGCAGCCCGAGACAGGGTAGGGGCACTGAAGCTTTCTTT CASSPRQGRGTEAFF
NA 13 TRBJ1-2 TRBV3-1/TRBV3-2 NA TGTGCCAGCAGCAGAGGCCCGCAGGGCGGTTACACCTTC CASSRGPQGGYTF
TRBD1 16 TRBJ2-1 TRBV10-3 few TGTGCCATCAGTGAACGGGACAGGAGCTCCTACAATGAGCAGTTCTTC CAISERDRSSYNEQFF
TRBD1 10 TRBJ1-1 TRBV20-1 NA TGCTGCAGACAGGGAAGCGAAGCTTTCTTT CCRQGSEAFF
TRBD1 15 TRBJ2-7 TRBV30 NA TGTGCCTGGAGTGTACTCGGGACAGGGCCCTACGAGCAGTACTTC CAWSVLGTGPYEQYF
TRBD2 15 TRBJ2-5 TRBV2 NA TGTGCCAGCACCCAAGGAGGGACTATCAAAGAGACCCAGTACTTC CASTQGGTIKETQYF
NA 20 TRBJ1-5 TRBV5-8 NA TGTGCCAGCAGCTTGGTGGGCGTCGGGGGGACCCTATATAGCAATCAGCCCCAGCATTTT CASSLVGVGGTLYSNQPQHF
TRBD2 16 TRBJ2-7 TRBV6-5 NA TGTGCCAGCAGTTACGGAGCTAGCGGGAGCTCCTACGAGCAGTACTTC CASSYGASGSSYEQYF
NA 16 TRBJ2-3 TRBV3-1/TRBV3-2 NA TGTGCCAGCAGCCAATGGGGAGCGCAATTCACAGATACGCAGTATTTT CASSQWGAQFTDTQYF
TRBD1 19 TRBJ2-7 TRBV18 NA TGTGCCAGCTCACCACCGAGGGGACAGGGGCCGCAAACGTCCTACGAGCAGTACTTC CASSPPRGQGPQTSYEQYF
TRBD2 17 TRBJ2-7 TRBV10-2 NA TGCGCCAGCAGTGAAGGCCTAGCGGGAGTCTACCCCTACGAGCAGTACTTC CASSEGLAGVYPYEQYF
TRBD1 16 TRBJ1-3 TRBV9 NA TGTGCCAGCAGCGTATCGACAGGGACCTCCGGAAACACCATATATTTT CASSVSTGTSGNTIYF
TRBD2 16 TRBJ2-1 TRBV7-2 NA TGTGCCAGCAGCTTAGTTAGTGGGACTAGTTTAAATGAGCAGTTCTTC CASSLVSGTSLNEQFF
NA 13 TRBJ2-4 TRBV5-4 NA TGTGCCAGCAGCGGAGCTGGGGCGAACATTCAGTACTTC CASSGAGANIQYF
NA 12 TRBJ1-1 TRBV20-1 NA TGCAGTGCTAGTGGTATTTTCGCTGAAGCTTTCTTT CSASGIFAEAFF
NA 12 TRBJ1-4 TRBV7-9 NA TGTGCCAGCAGCTTTCTGAATGAAAAACTGTTTTTT CASSFLNEKLFF